This T cell receptor (beta chain) was sequenced in a study of T cell responses to AZD1222 COVID-19 vaccine. Trimming shortened V by 2 bases and J by 6 bases, and 11 bases separated the two germline ends. CDR1 is LNHDA and CDR2 is SQIVND in the germline V gene (reference sequence). The CDR3 is made up of 14 amino acids. Sequenced by immunoSEQ multiplex PCR; TCRdb stores in-frame clones only, minus some. The data show more than 85,000 clones, nearly 90% seen once. The TCR comes from an adult who received the AZD1222 COVID-19 vaccine. Specimen: peripheral blood, collected 28 days after the second AZD1222 dose. The V and J genes are TRBV19 and TRBJ1-5, with D possibly matching TRBD1 (6 bases). In DNA form, the CDR3 reads TGTGCCAGTAGTATACAACAGGGAGGTCAGCCCCAGCATTTT. As protein: CASSIQQGGQPQHF.